Following are 25 T cell receptor beta chains from one sample sequenced in a study of regulatory dendritic cells for organ transplantation. TCRdb's copy holds only in-frame clones and misses some; the assay was immunoSEQ multiplex PCR. The data contain under 50,000 clones, 85% to 95% of them seen just once; the ten biggest clones take up 0.095% to 0.14%. Sequencing used naive CD8+ T cells from blood. Documented subset: CD45RA+ naive T cells. The origin of the receptors is a human donor in good health.

This chain joins TRBV5-4 and TRBJ2-7; 8 bases are shared with TRBD1. The germline V gene has CDR1 SGHNT and CDR2 YYREEE (reference sequence). V shed 3 bases and J 4 bases; nucleotides not matched to a gene: 6. The CDR3 extends over 14 amino acids. This CDR3 is CASSSGQGAYEQYF. The CDR3 DNA sequence: TGTGCCAGCAGCTCGGGCCAGGGGGCTTACGAGCAGTACTTC.

The chain uses TRBV2 and TRBJ2-3, with 7 bases matching TRBD1. This CDR3 has 17 amino acids. CDR1 and CDR2 (germline): SNHLY, FYNNEI. With V trimmed by 6 bases and J by 0 bases, 12 bases remained unmatched. In DNA form, the CDR3 reads TGTGCCAGCAGCGAATGGAAGGGACAGATGAGCACAGATACGCAGTATTTT. This gives the protein CASSEWKGQMSTDTQYF.

The chain joins TRBV7-3 to TRBJ2-3; 8 bases agree with TRBD2. The junction had 5 bases not matched to a gene; V was cut back by 5 bases and J by 1 base. Per the germline V gene, CDR1 is SGHTA and CDR2 is FQGTGA. This CDR3 is 15 amino acids long. CDR3 region: CASSPVGGGTDTQYF. CDR3 DNA sequence: TGTGCCAGCAGCCCCGTCGGGGGGGGCACAGATACGCAGTATTTT. The full variable domain, its missing parts supplied by reference TRBV7-3 and TRBJ2-3, is GAGVSQTPSNKVTEKGKYVELRCDPISGHTALYWYRQSLGQGPEFLIYFQGTGAADDSGLPNDRFFAVRPEGSVSTLKIQRTERGDSAVYLCASSPVGGGTDTQYFGPGTRLTVL.

V is TRBV7-9 and J is TRBJ2-5; TRBD2 agrees at 11 bases. The length of the CDR3 is 19 residues. Germline CDR1 reads SEHNR; CDR2 reads FQNEAQ (reference sequence). V shed 4 bases, J shed 2 bases, and the junction held 15 bases outside the gene matches. The CDR3 reads CASSSDVILAGVGQETQYF. The CDR3 bases are TGTGCCAGCAGCTCCGACGTGATACTAGCGGGAGTGGGACAAGAGACCCAGTACTTC.

V gene TRBV5-6 combines with J gene TRBJ2-4; D perhaps matches TRBD2 (6 bases). The germline gives CDR1 SGHDT, CDR2 YYEEEE. This CDR3 has 17 amino acids. Trimming removed 1 base at V and 0 bases at J, with 14 bases between. This CDR3 reads CASSLNPPGLAKNIQYF. In DNA, the CDR3 is TGTGCCAGCAGCTTGAACCCACCGGGACTAGCCAAAAACATTCAGTACTTC.

Only one count was recorded for this clone. V is TRBV30 and J is TRBJ2-2; tentative D call: TRBD2 (5 bases). V gave up 5 bases and J gave up 4 bases, with 11 bases separating them. The length of the CDR3 is 13 residues. CDR1 and CDR2 (germline): GTSNPN, SVGIG (reference sequence). This CDR3 is CAWGLTATGELFF. DNA of the CDR3: TGTGCCTGGGGACTTACAGCCACCGGGGAGCTGTTTTTT.

The CDR3 coding sequence is TGTGCCAGCAGCCCCATAGGACAGTACGGTGGCTACACCTTC. Translating gives CASSPIGQYGGYTF. V is TRBV28 and J is TRBJ1-2; a possible D gene is TRBD1 (6 bases). Germline loops: CDR1 MDHEN, CDR2 SYDVKM. The V end lost 6 bases, the J end lost 7 bases, and 18 bases lay between the germline ends. The CDR3 loop spans 14 amino acids.

This clone was counted only a few times. The J gene is TRBJ1-1, the V gene TRBV29-1, with 8 bases identical to TRBD1. Germline lookup yields CDR1 SQVTM and CDR2 ANQGSEA. V was clipped by 3 bases and J by 4 bases; unmatched bases: 4. The CDR3 runs 13 residues. This chain's CDR3 is CSVDRGPGTEAFF. The DNA for the CDR3 is TGCAGCGTTGACAGGGGGCCTGGCACTGAAGCTTTCTTT.

This clone showed up just a few times. This chain connects TRBV7-9 to TRBJ1-2; D call uncertain. In germline, CDR1 is SEHNR, CDR2 FQNEAQ (reference sequence). The V gene lost 1 base and the J gene lost 8 bases, with 11 bases spanning the gap. This CDR3 comprises 13 residues. CDR3 in DNA: TGTGCCAGCAGCTTAGGTACCCCCCGGGGCTACACCTTC. As protein: CASSLGTPRGYTF. The complete variable domain, with remaining parts taken from reference TRBV7-9 and TRBJ1-2, reads DTGVSQNPRHKITKRGQNVTFRCDPISEHNRLYWYRQTLGQGPEFLTYFQNEAQLEKSRLLSDRFSAERPKGSFSTLEIQRTEQGDSAMYLCASSLGTPRGYTFGSGTRLTVV.

V is TRBV27 and J is TRBJ2-1; 13 positions match TRBD2. The V gene's germline CDR1 is MNHEY and CDR2 SMNVEV (reference sequence). CDR3 size: 15 residues. V lost 5 bases to trimming and J lost 8 bases; unmatched junction nucleotides: 6. The CDR3 DNA follows: TGTGCCAGCAGTGCTACTAGCGGGGGGGCCTATGAGCAGTTCTTC. Encoded protein: CASSATSGGAYEQFF.

This chain joins TRBV7-9 and TRBJ1-1; D unclear. The germline V gene has CDR1 SEHNR and CDR2 FQNEAQ (reference sequence). CDR3 size: 12 residues. The ends were cut back, 3 bases at V and 1 base at J, with 3 bases in the middle. CDR3 sequence: CASSLKNTEAFF. The CDR3 DNA reads as TGTGCCAGCAGCTTGAAGAACACTGAAGCTTTCTTT.

The rearrangement uses TRBV13 and TRBJ1-2; D gene ambiguous. The CDR3 has 16 amino acids. Germline CDR1 PRHDT, CDR2 FYEKMQ (reference sequence). With 3 bases removed from V and 4 bases from J, the gap between germline ends came to 18 bases. CDR3 loop: CASSFRPDAQIYGYTF. CDR3 coding DNA: TGTGCCAGCAGCTTTCGGCCGGACGCCCAAATCTATGGCTACACCTTC. Together with reference TRBV13 and TRBJ1-2, the CDR3 gives the full variable domain: AAGVIQSPRHLIKEKRETATLKCYPIPRHDTVYWYQQGPGQDPQFLISFYEKMQSDKGSIPDRFSAQQFSDYHSELNMSSLELGDSALYFCASSFRPDAQIYGYTFGSGTRLTVV.

The V call is TRBV5-6, the J call TRBJ2-7, with 8 bases lining up with TRBD2. Germline V gene lookup returns CDR1 SGHDT and CDR2 YYEEEE. This CDR3 contains 18 residues. Trimming at V came to 0 bases and at J to 6 bases, leaving 17 bases not matched to a gene. The CDR3: CASSLVSSFRVAGGEQYF. The CDR3 DNA follows: TGTGCCAGCAGCTTGGTTTCATCTTTCCGGGTCGCGGGGGGCGAGCAGTACTTC. Full variable domain (rest looked up from reference TRBV5-6 and TRBJ2-7): DAGVTQSPTHLIKTRGQQVTLRCSPKSGHDTVSWYQQALGQGPQFIFQYYEEEERQRGNFPDRFSGHQFPNYSSELNVNALLLGDSALYLCASSLVSSFRVAGGEQYFGPGTRLTVT.

This rearrangement joins TRBV2 to TRBJ2-7; 8 nucleotides match TRBD1. CDR1 and CDR2 from the germline V gene are SNHLY and FYNNEI. The CDR3 is 13 amino acids. With 8 bases clipped from V and 7 bases from J, the junction kept 10 bases outside the gene matches. CDR3 bases: TGTGCCAGCTTGGGGCAGGGGGCGGGAGAGCAGTACTTC. As protein: CASLGQGAGEQYF. Together with reference TRBV2 and TRBJ2-7, the CDR3 gives the full variable domain: EPEVTQTPSHQVTQMGQEVILRCVPISNHLYFYWYRQILGQKVEFLVSFYNNEISEKSEIFDDQFSVERPDGSNFTLKIRSTKLEDSAMYFCASLGQGAGEQYFGPGTRLTVT.

This chain joins TRBV27 and TRBJ1-5, with D possibly being TRBD1 (5 bases). V was cut by 4 bases and J by 2 bases, with 12 bases left in between. The CDR3 length is 15 residues. Per germline, CDR1 MNHEY and CDR2 SMNVEV (reference sequence). This CDR3 reads CASSSGWGGNQPQHF. The CDR3 DNA reads TGTGCCAGCAGTTCCGGTTGGGGGGGCAATCAGCCCCAGCATTTT.

This chain uses TRBV9 with TRBJ2-1; no clear D. Germline CDR1 is SGDLS and CDR2 is YYNGEE. V lost 6 bases, J lost 5 bases, and 12 bases lay in between. The CDR3 covers 13 residues. CDR3: CASTGTVDNEQFF. CDR3 coding DNA: TGTGCCAGCACCGGCACAGTTGACAATGAGCAGTTCTTC.

The V call is TRBV6-5, the J call TRBJ2-7; D is perhaps TRBD1 (5 bases). CDR3 length: 12 residues. V lost 5 bases and J 6 bases, leaving 11 bases between the germline ends. Germline CDR1 reads MNHEY; CDR2 reads SVGAGI. CDR3 DNA: TGTGCCAGCAGTGTCCCAGGGATCGAGCAGTACTTC. It specifies CASSVPGIEQYF.

The V call is TRBV15, the J call TRBJ2-3, with D perhaps given as TRBD1 or TRBD2 (5 bases each). This CDR3 spans 16 amino acids. Trimming shortened V by 1 base and J by 4 bases, and 15 bases separated the two germline ends. In germline, CDR1 is LNHNV, CDR2 YYDKDF (reference sequence). The CDR3 sequence: CATSRVRGIGSDTQYF. DNA of the CDR3: TGTGCCACCAGCAGAGTGAGGGGAATTGGTTCAGATACGCAGTATTTT.

The chain is built from TRBV25-1 and TRBJ2-5; D is uncertain. The CDR3 has 11 residues. CDR1 and CDR2 (germline): MGHDK, SYGVNS. V shed 6 bases and J shed 5 bases, with 7 bases lying between them. CDR3 protein: CASSTGETQYF. The CDR3 coding sequence is TGTGCCAGCAGCACCGGGGAGACCCAGTACTTC.

The V gene is TRBV13, the J gene TRBJ1-1; D call uncertain. Germline assignment: CDR1 PRHDT and CDR2 FYEKMQ (reference sequence). Trimming took 6 bases from V and 4 from J, leaving 9 bases between them. This CDR3 is built from 12 residues. The CDR3 region is CASSDVGTEAFF. The CDR3 coding sequence is TGTGCCAGCAGTGACGTGGGCACTGAAGCTTTCTTT.

The chain uses TRBV27 and TRBJ2-7; D remains ambiguous. The V gene's germline CDR1 is MNHEY and CDR2 SMNVEV (reference sequence). The CDR3 length is 14 residues. Trimming pared 0 bases from V and 2 bases from J, leaving 8 bases between. The CDR3 DNA sequence: TGTGCCAGCAGTTTATCGGGGTTTCCCTACGAGCAGTACTTC. It specifies CASSLSGFPYEQYF.

The rearrangement uses TRBV15 and TRBJ2-7; 7 nucleotides agree with TRBD2. This CDR3 is built from 15 residues. Losses at the gene ends were 1 base for V and 5 bases for J; bases not matched to a gene: 8. In germline, CDR1 is LNHNV, CDR2 YYDKDF (reference sequence). CDR3: CATSRVESGGNEQYF. DNA of the CDR3: TGTGCCACCAGCAGAGTGGAGTCGGGAGGCAACGAGCAGTACTTC.

The rearrangement links TRBV4-2 to TRBJ2-7; D gene ambiguous. The CDR3 runs to 13 residues. V lost 0 bases and J lost 3, with 6 bases in between. The V gene's germline CDR1 is LGHNA and CDR2 YNFKEQ. CDR3 residues: CASSQDRIYEQYF. In DNA, the CDR3 is TGTGCCAGCAGCCAAGATAGAATCTACGAGCAGTACTTC.

The genes are TRBV19 and TRBJ1-2; 9 nucleotides match TRBD1. This CDR3 region has 16 residues. CDR1 is LNHDA, CDR2 SQIVND, per germline (reference sequence). V shed 3 bases, J shed 4 bases, and the junction held 9 bases outside the gene matches. The CDR3 sequence is CASSIKRWDRAYGYTF. The CDR3 coding sequence is TGTGCCAGTAGTATCAAGCGGTGGGACAGGGCCTATGGCTACACCTTC.

This chain links TRBV6-4 with TRBJ2-7; a weak D match, TRBD2 (7 bases). CDR3 length equals 14 residues. The ends were cut back, 2 bases at V and 2 bases at J, with 10 bases in the middle. The germline V gene encodes CDR1 MRHNA and CDR2 SNTAGT. CDR3 bases: TGTGCCAGCAGTGACGGGGGGGCTACCTACGAGCAGTACTTC. It yields the protein CASSDGGATYEQYF.